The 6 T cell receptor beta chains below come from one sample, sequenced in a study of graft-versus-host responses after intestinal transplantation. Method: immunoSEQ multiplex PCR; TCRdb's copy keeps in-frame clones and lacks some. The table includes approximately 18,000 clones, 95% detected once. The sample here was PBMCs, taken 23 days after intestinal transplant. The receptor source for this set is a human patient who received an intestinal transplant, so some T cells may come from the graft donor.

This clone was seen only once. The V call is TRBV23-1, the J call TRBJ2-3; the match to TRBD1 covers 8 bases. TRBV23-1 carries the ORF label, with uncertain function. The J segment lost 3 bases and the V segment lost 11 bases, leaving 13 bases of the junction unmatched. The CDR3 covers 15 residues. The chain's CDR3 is CAAWGDRGGTDTQYF. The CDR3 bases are TGCGCCGCGTGGGGAGACAGGGGCGGAACAGATACGCAGTATTTT.

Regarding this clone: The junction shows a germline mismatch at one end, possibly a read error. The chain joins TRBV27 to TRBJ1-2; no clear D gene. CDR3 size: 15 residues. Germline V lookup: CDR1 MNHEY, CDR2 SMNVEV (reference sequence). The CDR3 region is CASSISGRKTYGYTF. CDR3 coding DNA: TGTGCCAGCAGTATATCTGGCCGAAAGACCTATGGCTACACCTTC.

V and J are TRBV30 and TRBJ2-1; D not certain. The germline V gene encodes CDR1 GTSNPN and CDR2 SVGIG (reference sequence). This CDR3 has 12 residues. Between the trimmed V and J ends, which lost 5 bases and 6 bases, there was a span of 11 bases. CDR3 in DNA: TGTGCCTGGTCCATTGTGGGCAATGAGCAGTTCTTC. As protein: CAWSIVGNEQFF.

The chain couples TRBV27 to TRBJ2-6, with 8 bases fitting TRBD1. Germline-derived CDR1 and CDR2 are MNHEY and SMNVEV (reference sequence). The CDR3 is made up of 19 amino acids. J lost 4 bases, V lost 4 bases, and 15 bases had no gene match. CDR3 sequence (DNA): TGTGCCAGCAGTTCAGCCGGGACAGGTCTTATGTGGGGGGCCAACGTCCTGACTTTC. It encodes CASSSAGTGLMWGANVLTF.

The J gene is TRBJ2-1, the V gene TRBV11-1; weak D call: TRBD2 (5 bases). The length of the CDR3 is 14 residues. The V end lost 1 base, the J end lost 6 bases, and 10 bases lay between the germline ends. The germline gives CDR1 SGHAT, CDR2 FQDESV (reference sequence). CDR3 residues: CASSLVDSVNEQFF. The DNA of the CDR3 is TGTGCCAGCAGCTTAGTCGATAGCGTCAATGAGCAGTTCTTC.

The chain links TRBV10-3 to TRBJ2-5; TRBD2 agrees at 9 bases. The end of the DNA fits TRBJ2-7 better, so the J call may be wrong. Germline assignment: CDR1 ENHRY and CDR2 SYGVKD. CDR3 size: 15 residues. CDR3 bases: TGTGCCATCAGTGAGGGGACTAGCCGTAGATACGAGCAGTACTTC. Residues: CAISEGTSRRYEQYF.